What follows are 28 T cell receptor beta chains derived from one specimen sequenced in a study of shared clonotypes between healthy human individuals. Naivety among CD8 cells was defined by CD45RO negativity and positive CCR7 selection, thereby excluding terminally differentiated effector memory CD45RA+ cells. Some clones are missing from TCRdb's copy, which holds only in-frame ones; the method was immunoSEQ multiplex PCR. This repertoire shows roughly 2,000,000 clones, roughly 95% found once; its top ten account for under 1.5%. The specimen sequenced was naive CD8+ T cells sorted from blood. These receptors were obtained from a man aged 18 to 30 in good health.

This clone was observed a single time. This chain uses TRBV4-1 with TRBJ2-2; 7 bases fit TRBD1. V was pared by 4 bases and J by 4 bases, with 6 bases of the junction left unmatched. This CDR3 has 15 residues. Germline lookup yields CDR1 MGHRA and CDR2 YSYEKL. The CDR3 region is CASSPRQGITGELFF. The CDR3 DNA reads as TGCGCCAGCAGCCCCAGACAGGGAATCACCGGGGAGCTGTTTTTT.

The rearrangement uses TRBV7-5 and TRBJ2-3; the table's D call TRBD2 went unverified against the DNA. TRBV7-5 is a documented pseudogene. CDR3 length: 15 amino acids. CDR3 coding DNA: TGTGCCAGAAGCTTAAACGGTTTTAGCACAGATACGCAGTATTTT. Encoded protein: CARSLNGFSTDTQYF.

V usage is TRBV27 and J usage is TRBJ2-7; 8 bases match TRBD1. V lost 2 bases, J lost 5 bases, and 5 bases stayed unmatched. The CDR3 contains 14 residues. Germline-derived CDR1 and CDR2 are MNHEY and SMNVEV (reference sequence). This chain's CDR3 is CASSLQGAVHEQYF. Here the CDR3 DNA reads TGTGCCAGCAGTTTACAGGGGGCGGTCCACGAGCAGTACTTC.

V gene TRBV7-9 combines with J gene TRBJ2-1; TRBD1 agrees at 7 bases. The V and J ends lost 5 bases and 0 bases, in that order; junction bases with no gene match: 7. CDR3 length equals 16 residues. From germline, CDR1 is SEHNR and CDR2 FQNEAQ (reference sequence). The CDR3 DNA follows: TGTGCCAGCAGCCACAACCGGGACAGCTCCTACAATGAGCAGTTCTTC. Its protein is CASSHNRDSSYNEQFF.

The genes are TRBV30 and TRBJ2-5, with no clear D. The end of the DNA fits TRBJ2-7 better, so the J call may be wrong. The CDR3 is made up of 13 amino acids. Germline assignment: CDR1 GTSNPN and CDR2 SVGIG (reference sequence). CDR3 DNA sequence: TGTGCCTGGAGTGAGATTTACTCCTACGAGCAGTACTTC. Its protein is CAWSEIYSYEQYF.

This sequence joins TRBV9 and TRBJ2-2; the D is unclear. This CDR3 is built from 13 residues. CDR1 is SGDLS and CDR2 is YYNGEE in the germline V gene. V was pared by 3 bases and J by 4 bases, with 7 bases between. Here the CDR3 DNA reads TGTGCCAGCAGCGCCCCCATCACCGGGGAGCTGTTTTTT. Its translation is CASSAPITGELFF.

CDR3 in amino acids: CATQTGEYF. CDR3 nucleotides: TGTGCCACCCAGACAGGGGAGTACTTC. The J gene is TRBJ2-7, the V gene TRBV6-5; TRBD1 matches at 8 bases. The germline CDR1 and CDR2 sequences are MNHEY and SVGAGI. V was pared by 10 bases and J by 11 bases, with 4 bases of the junction left unmatched. This CDR3 has 9 residues.

As concerns this clone: Mismatch with germline at one junction end may stem from a read error. The V gene is TRBV5-4, the J gene TRBJ1-1; 8 positions match TRBD1. Germline values: CDR1 SGHNT, CDR2 YYREEE (reference sequence). This CDR3 is 14 amino acids long. The CDR3 here is CASTLTGVNTEAFF. CDR3 DNA: TGTGCCAGCACCTTGACAGGGGTAAACACTGAAGCTTTCTTT. Based on the CDR3 plus reference TRBV5-4 and TRBJ1-1, the full variable domain is ETGVTQSPTHLIKTRGQQVTLRCSSQSGHNTVSWYQQALGQGPQFIFQYYREEENGRGNFPPRFSGLQFPNYSSELNVNALELDDSALYLCASTLTGVNTEAFFGQGTRLTVV.

The chain is built from TRBV11-2 and TRBJ2-1; 8 positions agree with TRBD2. Germline loops: CDR1 SGHAT, CDR2 FQNNGV. V shed 6 bases and J 0 bases; nucleotides not matched to a gene: 7. This CDR3 has 16 amino acids. CDR3 in amino acids: CASRFSGDSSYNEQFF. Here the CDR3 DNA reads TGTGCCAGCAGATTTAGCGGGGATAGCTCCTACAATGAGCAGTTCTTC.

Comments on this clone: Other nucleotide sequences from this sample produce the same CDR3. The CDR3 nucleotides are TGTGCCAGCCGGGACAGGGCCTACGAGCAGTACTTC. It is translated as CASRDRAYEQYF. The chain is built from TRBV2 and TRBJ2-7; TRBD1 agrees at 9 bases. Germline CDR1 and CDR2: SNHLY and FYNNEI. Losses at the gene ends were 8 bases for V and 2 bases for J; bases not matched to a gene: 1. CDR3 length: 12 residues.

The CDR3: CASSFAPDSGRYGYTF. CDR3 DNA sequence: TGTGCCAGCAGCTTTGCCCCGGACAGTGGACGCTATGGCTACACCTTC. This chain links TRBV12-1 with TRBJ1-2; the D call of TRBD1 is as the table states it, not checked on the DNA. TRBV12-1 is assigned pseudogene status. The CDR3 totals 16 residues.

The gene calls are TRBV5-4 and TRBJ2-6; TRBD2 matches 7 bases. CDR3 length: 16 residues. The germline V gene has CDR1 SGHNT and CDR2 YYREEE (reference sequence). V lost 7 bases, J lost 0 bases, and 7 bases stayed unmatched. CDR3 bases: TGTGCCAGCGCTGGGGAGGGGAGCTCTGGGGCCAACGTCCTGACTTTC. Its protein is CASAGEGSSGANVLTF.

The gene calls are TRBV4-1 and TRBJ2-5; 10 bases agree with TRBD1. This CDR3 contains 17 residues. CDR1 and CDR2 (germline): MGHRA, YSYEKL. Trimming took 1 base from V and 3 from J; bases not matched to a gene: 8. The CDR3 spells CASSQVPLGTGEETQYF. The CDR3 region has the DNA TGCGCCAGCAGCCAAGTCCCGCTGGGGACAGGGGAAGAGACCCAGTACTTC.

The CDR3 sequence: CASSQDSGSAETQYF. DNA for the CDR3: TGCGCCAGCAGCCAAGATAGCGGGAGCGCGGAGACCCAGTACTTC. V is TRBV4-3 and J is TRBJ2-5; 9 bases align to TRBD2. Germline V gene data show CDR1 as LGHNA and CDR2 as YSLEER. Losses at the gene ends were 0 bases for V and 5 bases for J; bases not matched to a gene: 4. This CDR3 has 15 amino acids.

This chain links TRBV7-9 with TRBJ2-1; TRBD2 agrees at 7 bases. V gave up 1 base and J gave up 2 bases; unmatched junction bases: 5. Germline V gene lookup returns CDR1 SEHNR and CDR2 FQNEAQ (reference sequence). The CDR3 covers 16 residues. The DNA of the CDR3 is TGTGCCAGCAGCTTAGTCGGACTAGTGACCTACAATGAGCAGTTCTTC. Protein: CASSLVGLVTYNEQFF.

The chain employs TRBV5-1 and TRBJ2-2; D gene unclear. Germline loops: CDR1 SGHRS, CDR2 YFSETQ. The germline V and J ends were trimmed by 3 bases and 8 bases, with 14 bases remaining between them. The length of the CDR3 is 14 residues. DNA of the CDR3: TGCGCCAGCAGCTCTATAGTAGGGTCGGGGGAGCTGTTTTTT. This sequence encodes CASSSIVGSGELFF.

The CDR3 nucleotides read TGTGCCAGTAGCGCCGTTACCGGCGGGGAGCTGTTTTTT. It is translated as CASSAVTGGELFF. This chain joins TRBV19 and TRBJ2-2; D unresolved. Trimming pared 6 bases from V and 7 bases from J, leaving 12 bases between. The CDR3 consists of 13 residues. Germline V gene sequence: CDR1 LNHDA, CDR2 SQIVND (reference sequence).

A remark on this clone: Other DNA sequences in the same sample also yield this CDR3. The chain uses TRBV30 and TRBJ2-7, with D tentatively TRBD1 or TRBD2 (5 bases each). The CDR3 sequence is 13 residues long. Looked up from germline, CDR1 is GTSNPN and CDR2 is SVGIG (reference sequence). Trimming stripped 1 base from V and 3 bases from J, with 10 bases between. The CDR3 region is CAWSGGSDYEQYF. Written as DNA, the CDR3 is TGTGCCTGGAGTGGGGGGTCCGACTACGAGCAGTACTTC.

On this clone: The sample carries other DNA sequences with the same CDR3. V is TRBV27 and J is TRBJ1-1; 7 bases agree with TRBD1. This CDR3 has 14 amino acids. Germline assignment: CDR1 MNHEY and CDR2 SMNVEV (reference sequence). V shed 5 bases and J 5 bases; nucleotides not matched to a gene: 8. The CDR3 bases are TGTGCCAGCAGTCCGTGGACAGGCGGGACTGAAGCTTTCTTT. It specifies CASSPWTGGTEAFF.

The rearrangement uses TRBV4-1 and TRBJ1-6; D is perhaps TRBD1 (5 bases). Trimming left V 0 bases short and J 9 bases short, with 12 bases between. Germline values: CDR1 MGHRA, CDR2 YSYEKL. The CDR3 extends over 15 amino acids. CDR3 amino acids: CASSQERGIGSPLHF. The CDR3, as DNA: TGCGCCAGCAGCCAAGAGAGGGGAATTGGTTCACCCCTCCACTTT.

This clone came up once. This could be a read error, since a much larger clone is one nucleotide away. This chain links TRBV9 with TRBJ2-7; no clear D gene. The germline gives CDR1 SGDLS, CDR2 YYNGEE. The CDR3 sequence is 16 residues long. Here the CDR3 reads CASSVEGGVPSYEQCF. As DNA, the CDR3 is TGTGCCAGCAGCGTAGAGGGTGGGGTGCCTTCCTACGAGCAGTGCTTC.

The chain joins TRBV2 to TRBJ2-7, with TRBD2 matching 9 bases. The V gene end was trimmed by 4 bases and the J gene end by 5 bases; junction bases not matched to a gene: 6. The CDR3 sequence is 14 residues long. In germline, CDR1 is SNHLY, CDR2 FYNNEI. The CDR3 loop is CASSGREGLDEQYF. CDR3 DNA: TGTGCCAGCAGTGGGCGGGAGGGCCTTGACGAGCAGTACTTC.

This chain links TRBV6-5 with TRBJ2-1; D is undetermined. Germline V gene sequence: CDR1 MNHEY, CDR2 SVGAGI. The CDR3 is made up of 13 amino acids. V gave up 9 bases and J gave up 4 bases, with 13 bases separating them. The CDR3 sequence: CASLGAEYNEQFF. The DNA for the CDR3 is TGTGCCAGTCTGGGTGCGGAGTACAATGAGCAGTTCTTC.

This chain uses TRBV9 with TRBJ1-1; 9 bases map to TRBD1. The CDR3 is 15 residues long. The ends lost 1 base at V and 3 bases at J; junction bases unmatched: 4. Germline-derived CDR1 and CDR2 are SGDLS and YYNGEE. The CDR3 region has the DNA TGTGCCAGCAGCGTAAGGGGACAGGGAGACACTGAAGCTTTCTTT. Translated, it gives CASSVRGQGDTEAFF.

For this clone: Different DNA sequences within this sample yield the same CDR3. The V gene is TRBV27, the J gene TRBJ2-2; 13 bases fit TRBD2. The V gene end was trimmed by 3 bases and the J gene end by 3 bases; junction bases not matched to a gene: 1. The CDR3 runs to 16 residues. Germline V gene data show CDR1 as MNHEY and CDR2 as SMNVEV (reference sequence). DNA for the CDR3: TGTGCCAGCAGTTTTGGACTAGCGGGAGACACCGGGGAGCTGTTTTTT. As protein: CASSFGLAGDTGELFF.

V and J are TRBV1 and TRBJ2-5; the DNA was not compared with TRBD2, the D call given in the table. TRBV1 represents a pseudogene. The CDR3 runs to 14 residues. CDR3 DNA sequence: TGCACCAGCAACCTGCGGGGGGGCCGGGAGACCCAGTACTTC. Protein sequence: CTSNLRGGRETQYF.

The chain employs TRBV7-6 and TRBJ2-7; 8 bases are a match to TRBD1. CDR1 is SGHVS, CDR2 FNYEAQ, per germline. With V trimmed by 1 base and J by 0 bases, 8 bases remained unmatched. The CDR3 runs to 17 residues. The CDR3 DNA is TGTGCCAGCAGCTTAGAAACGGGACAGGTGTCCTCCTACGAGCAGTACTTC. Its protein product is CASSLETGQVSSYEQYF.

This chain joins TRBV6-6 and TRBJ1-2, with D unresolved. This CDR3 spans 12 amino acids. Looked up from germline, CDR1 is MNHNY and CDR2 is SVGAGI (reference sequence). Between the trimmed V and J ends, which lost 2 bases and 5 bases, there was a span of 6 bases. CDR3 in amino acids: CASSYGLYGYTF. CDR3 DNA sequence: TGTGCCAGCAGTTACGGACTATATGGCTACACCTTC.